Given below is one T cell receptor (beta chain) in context. Its antigen is currently unknown. The junction and the germline gene differ at one end; a read error may be behind it. Per the germline V gene, CDR1 is LGHNA and CDR2 is YNFKEQ. The CDR3 contains 16 residues. Only in-frame clones appear in the TCRdb table, and some are missing; sequencing was by immunoSEQ multiplex PCR. In the table there are 2,500 to 3,000 clones, roughly two thirds of which are singletons. The tumor samples were collected prior to definitive surgery or chemotherapy. The record originates from a study of high-grade serous ovarian cancer treatment subgroups. Study-level results: Higher neoantigen levels went with greater TCR clonal relatedness. Bulk tumor TCR sequencing gave no spatial information.

J is TRBJ2-7 and V is TRBV4-2, with 9 bases fitting TRBD1. This receptor was taken from a human donor with high-grade serous ovarian cancer. Sequenced material: tumor tissue. CDR3 DNA: TGTGCCCGCAGCCAAGACAGCTCGGACAGGGGCTACGGGCAGTACTTC. It codes for CARSQDSSDRGYGQYF.